The T cell receptor beta chain described here comes from a study of CD8+CD57+ T cells in acquired aplastic anemia. Looking at the study overall: Sorted cells (CD4+ and CD8+) yielded DNA amounts that averaged roughly 3 ug. Whole-study findings and limits: Common to patients and controls were twenty-nine CD8+ CDR3 sequences.

V was cut by 0 bases and J by 7 bases, with 11 bases left in between. The CDR3 is made up of 13 amino acids. CDR1 and CDR2 from the germline V gene are SGHRS and YFSETQ. With respect to this clonotype: Antigen specificity is unknown.

Patients who underwent sequencing had shown CD8+CD57+ cell expansion by flow cytometry. The template used for profiling TCR beta VDJ and CDR3 was genomic DNA. TCRdb independently ran MiXCR on the reads; one entry per CDR3 protein. The table includes about 160,000 distinct CDR3 sequences, more than 40% detected once. This rearrangement joins TRBV5-1 to TRBJ2-7, with D possibly being TRBD1 or TRBD2 (5 bases each). The TCR comes from a human donor with aplastic anemia. Source material: sorted CD4+, CD8+, or CD8+CD57+ T cells (not recorded which) from PBMCs. The CDR3 nucleotides are TGCGCCAGCAGCTTGGGAGGGGCTGAGGAGCAGTACTTC. Amino acid sequence: CASSLGGAEEQYF.